This T cell receptor beta chain was observed in a study of identical twins. Whole-study findings and limits: Low generation-probability sequences were in excess among twin-shared out-of-frame alpha sequences.

This clonotype was counted at least ten times. The antigen remains unidentified. Using its own MiXCR run on the 5' RACE reads, TCRdb lists one record per CDR3 protein. The table lists about 890,000 distinct CDR3 sequences, 10% to 15% of them singletons, with under 2% in the top ten. The CDR3 is 11 amino acids. V was pared by 2 bases and J by 8 bases, with 4 bases between. In addition, the sample was reused for a study of yellow fever vaccine responses in identical twins.

The rearrangement links TRBV12-3 or TRBV12-4 to TRBJ2-1; no clear D. The TCR comes from a woman between 18 and 30 years old in good health. What was sequenced was PBMCs. The CDR3 DNA follows: TGTGCCAGCAGTTTAATCGATGAGCAGTTCTTC. This sequence encodes CASSLIDEQFF.